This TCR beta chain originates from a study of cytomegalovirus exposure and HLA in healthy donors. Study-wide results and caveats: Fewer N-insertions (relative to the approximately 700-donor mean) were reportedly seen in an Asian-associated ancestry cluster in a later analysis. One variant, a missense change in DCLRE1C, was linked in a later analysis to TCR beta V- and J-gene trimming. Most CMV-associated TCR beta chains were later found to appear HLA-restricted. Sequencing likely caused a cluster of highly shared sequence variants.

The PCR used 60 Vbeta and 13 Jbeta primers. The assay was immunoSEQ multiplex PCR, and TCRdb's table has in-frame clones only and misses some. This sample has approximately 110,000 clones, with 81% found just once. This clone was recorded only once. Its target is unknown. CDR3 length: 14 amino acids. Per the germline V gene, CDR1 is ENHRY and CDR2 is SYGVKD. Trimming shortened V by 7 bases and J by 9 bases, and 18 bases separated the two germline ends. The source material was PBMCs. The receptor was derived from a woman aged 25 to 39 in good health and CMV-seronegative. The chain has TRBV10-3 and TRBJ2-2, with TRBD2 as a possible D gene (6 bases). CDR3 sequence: CAITGSAPPRELFF. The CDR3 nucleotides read TGTGCCATCACCGGGAGCGCGCCTCCCCGGGAGCTGTTTTTT.